This T cell receptor beta chain was found in a study of identical twins. Each CDR3 protein gets one entry after TCRdb re-called the 5' RACE reads with MiXCR. The sample lists under 900,000 distinct CDR3 sequences, approximately 18% occurring once. The CDR3 spans 15 residues. The germline V gene has CDR1 LGHDT and CDR2 YNNKEL (reference sequence). Trimming took 3 bases from V and 5 from J, leaving 16 bases between them. This clonotype came up a few times. These data are also associated with another study on T cells expressing NK-cell markers.

The sequenced sample was PBMCs. This chain uses TRBV3-1 with TRBJ1-1; D unclear. This clonotype was sampled from a woman between 18 and 29 years old in good health. The CDR3 DNA follows: TGTGCCAGCAGCCACCTCCTGGCGGGGAGGACTGAAGCTTTCTTT. Translating gives CASSHLLAGRTEAFF.